This T cell receptor (beta chain) was identified in a study of cytomegalovirus exposure and HLA in healthy donors (dated by TCRdb to about 2017). General notes on the study: An earlier analysis of approximately 550 of the donors reported roughly 270 Gb of sequence data and around 110 million unique TCR beta sequences from roughly 180 million T cells. A separate validation cohort of 100 to 150 different subjects was used in addition to the roughly 640-subject first cohort. Among almost 400 genotyped donors of the cohort, an average of approximately 250,000 unique TCR beta nucleotide sequences were sequenced per donor, roughly 20% of them non-productive. An early release covering over 500 HLA-typed donors comprised approximately 290 gigabases of sequencing data and some 79 million unique TCR sequences. Of the 350 to 450 genotyped donors, about 84% fell in the genetic ancestry cluster associated with self-reported Caucasian donors. Every repertoire in the discovery cohort had been generated on one and the same sequencing platform. Roughly 5 DR-DQ haplotypes were treated as single units for association and clustering because of strong linkage in the cohort. The study used immunosequencing to profile the T cell repertoires of approximately 690 subjects and linked those repertoires to cytomegalovirus serostatus. The study aimed to test whether cataloging public T cell receptors could reveal signatures of past pathogen exposure. A later analysis re-analyzed previously published TCR beta repertoires from 666 donors and added high-resolution HLA genotyping to study TCR occurrence patterns. The later analysis used no new phenotypic data to find candidate immune exposures, relying instead on TCR beta sequences and their occurrence across donors. The number of typed donors differed by locus: about 620-640 for A, B, C, DRB1 and DQB1; 500 to 550 for DQA1; approximately 610 for DPA1; and roughly 470 for DPB1. Both class I and class II loci were covered by HLA typing, at four-digit resolution. Donor age, sex, ethnicity and CMV serostatus were compiled together with the repertoire data. An earlier analysis of around 580 of the donors used high-throughput TCR beta sequencing to judge whether each TCR beta V gene segment behaved as functional or pseudogenic. In a later genetic analysis, genome-wide SNP genotypes for about 65% of the roughly 670 donors were used, and that subset was treated as a discovery cohort. High-throughput TCR immunosequencing, statistical association of individual TCRs with disease status, and machine learning were combined to predict cytomegalovirus infection status.

Points the paper makes about the study in general: In a later analysis, HLA-associated TCR beta chains were found to be more clonally expanded and to have lower generation probabilities than equally common non-associated chains. Most TCR sequences were observed very rarely across donors, whereas some public TCRs were present in many individuals. In this cohort, only TCR beta chains were sequenced, and detectable features were limited by the absence of alpha or paired-chain data. According to a later analysis, most CMV-associated TCR beta chains appeared to be HLA-restricted, and the HLA associations seemed to be driven largely by CMV exposure. Compared with the 666-donor mean, donors in an Asian-associated ancestry cluster had fewer N-insertions in productive TCRs, according to a later genetic analysis. Assigning TCR associations to individual alleles was difficult when HLA alleles, especially DR and DQ, strongly co-occurred. In vitro tests confirmed that a few of the cytomegalovirus-associated TCR beta chains recognize cytomegalovirus antigens. In a later analysis, about 16,000 TCR beta sequences were associated with specific HLA alleles at a false discovery rate of 0.05. It was suggested by the authors that the approach could potentially be generalized to other disease states and immunological phenotypes. According to a later analysis, TCR association rates differed among HLA loci, with DRB1 alleles showing the most associated TCRs and HLA-C alleles showing the fewest. A cluster of highly shared sequence variants was judged likely to be a technical artifact of the sequencing pipeline. A further reported finding was that TCR beta sequences accurately predicted the HLA-A and HLA-B alleles for most subjects in the first cohort. HLA typing was unavailable for some donors at each locus, so association tests used only the typed subset. Several of the top co-occurrence clusters appeared to be linked to parvovirus B19, influenza, CMV and Epstein-Barr virus, according to a later analysis. An earlier analysis of some 590 of the donors showed that most TCR beta V segments appeared in productive rearrangements either about 87% or about 30% of the time, which broadly matched IMGT annotations. Correlated functional status among segregating V segments might reflect linkage disequilibrium, but an unknown experimental factor could not be ruled out. Sequencing depth was assumed to be roughly uniform across donors in the presence/absence analyses, though that assumption may not hold. CMV serostatus was the only immune exposure information available for the cohort. A later genetic analysis associated a missense DCLRE1C variant with V-gene and J-gene trimming of TCR beta chains, and an independent cohort replicated the association. In both the original and validation cohorts, the classifier was reported to diagnose cytomegalovirus status with high specificity and sensitivity. A total of 150 to 200 TCR beta chains were listed by the study as associated with cytomegalovirus. The earlier analysis of 587 of the donors excluded over 15 rarely observed V segments, including chromosome 9 orphons, because counts were too low.

Concerning this clone itself: It has no known antigen specificity.

The cohort consisted of approximately 670 healthy bone marrow donors. All cohort members were sampled while nominally healthy, although unrecorded immune exposures were likely present. The donor was CMV seronegative and was included in the group of 352 seronegative cohort members. A peripheral blood sample was collected from each donor, and TCR beta sequencing was performed on peripheral blood mononuclear cells. The Qiagen DNeasy Blood Extraction Kit was used to extract genomic DNA from the blood cell samples. The library was prepared using the immunoSEQ multiplex PCR assay. For the multiplex PCR, a mixture combining 60 forward primers for TCR Vbeta segments and 13 reverse primers for TCR Jbeta segments was used. Amplification of the CDR3 region of rearranged TCR beta genes was performed with a multiplex PCR assay on genomic DNA. On the Illumina HiSeq System, the amplified TCR beta libraries were sequenced as 87-base-pair reads. In the authors' own workflow: In a later analysis, about 80 million unique TCR beta chains were counted across the approximately 670 repertoires, and roughly 11 million of these chains were shared by at least two donors. A nearest-neighbor algorithm error-corrected the raw reads and collapsed the reads into unique sequences, merging closely related sequences to remove PCR and sequencing errors. To assign V, D and J gene segments, CDR3 sequences were aligned to IMGT reference sequences. For a sequence to be retained, at least a six-nucleotide match to both a V gene segment and a J gene segment was required. Rearrangements were classified as productive when the CDR3 lacked stop codons and remained in frame with V and J, and all other rearrangements were classified as non-productive. CDR3 was defined by IMGT convention, running from the second conserved V-encoded cysteine to the conserved J-encoded phenylalanine. Sequences without an unambiguous match to a single V gene segment were excluded from the earlier analysis of 450 to 750 of the donors. In an earlier analysis of around 600 of the donors, V segments were called functional above 56.7% productive rearrangements and were called segregating when the between-donor standard deviation exceeded 5%. A statistical classification framework was developed to diagnose cytomegalovirus status using the catalog of TCR beta chain sequences. V and J gene assignment, in a later analysis, came from comparing TCR nucleotide sequences with IMGT/GENE-DB human TR gene sequences. Using the TCRdist pipeline, a later analysis assigned CDR3 sequences along with most-parsimonious VDJ recombination scenarios. A later analysis defined each TCR beta chain by its CDR3 amino acid sequence plus V-gene family, and excluded reads lacking a unique V-gene family. A later analysis removed 500 to 600 highly shared, low-generation-probability nucleotide sequences to deal with suspected cross-contamination and a sequencing artifact. In a later analysis, a clonal expansion index was calculated for each public chain from normalized within-repertoire ranks of inferred template counts. Generation probabilities in a later analysis came from a VDJ recombination model fitted to out-of-frame rearrangements, and those results were checked against IGoR. Hypergeometric tests were used in a later analysis to score TCR-TCR, TCR-HLA and TCR-CMV co-occurrence, with a repertoire-size bias correction applied to the TCR pairs. In a later analysis, false discovery rates were estimated by permuting HLA or CMV assignments 20 times. In a later analysis, co-occurring TCRs were grouped with DBSCAN, and TCRdist sequence similarity was added when clustering was performed within HLA-allele-positive subsets. Repertoires with fewer than 30,000 or more than 120,000 public chains, plus five repertoires with anomalous nucleotide sharing, were excluded from co-occurrence clustering. The table was pulled from immuneACCESS by TCRdb, which kept in-frame rearrangements only. Such tables lose some clones; where checked, under half of the loss comes from unresolved V genes, and the rest has no known cause. The D gene and trimming were derived from the DNA, and the V and J assignments and clone size from that table. This specimen's table enumerates 100,000 to 150,000 clones. Less than 3.5% of the sample is in the top ten clones.

The origin of this receptor is a man aged 30 to 39 in good health and CMV-seronegative. Sequencing input: PBMCs.

The DNA sequence is as follows: TGTGCCAGCAGCATTGGACAGGGTGGCCAGCCCCAGCATTTT. This gives the protein CASSIGQGGQPQHF. The chain uses TRBV6-6 and TRBJ1-5, with 8 middle bases fitting TRBD1. CDR1 is given as MNHNY and CDR2 as SVGAGI, both from the germline V gene (reference sequence). The CDR3 contains 14 residues, cysteine and phenylalanine counted. This entry keeps only the CDR3 DNA: 42 bases, framed from base 1. Trimming leaves V shorter by 6 bases and J shorter by 7 bases, with the junction holding 8 bases beyond the gene matches.